This record concerns one T cell receptor (beta chain) sequence. Its antigen remains unidentified. The data originate from a study of T cells in narcolepsy. Broader study findings: Autoreactive clonotypes reportedly recurred in blood of same and different patients, not controls. HCRT-specific and TRIB2-specific autoreactive clonotypes appeared among same-patient CSF and blood CD4+ clonotypes. No autoreactive T cell clone sequences appeared in some memory CD4+ repertoires.

Only in-frame clones appear in the TCRdb table, and some are missing; sequencing was by immunoSEQ multiplex PCR. The sample shows 25,000 to 35,000 clones, about four fifths of them seen only once. Material for sequencing was CD45RA- memory CD4+ T cells from PBMCs. The clonotype was recovered from a human donor with narcolepsy.

The CDR3 DNA sequence: TGTGCCAGCTCACCAGACACTGAAGCTTTCTTT. Translation: CASSPDTEAFF. This rearrangement joins TRBV18 to TRBJ1-1, with D hard to call. CDR1 and CDR2 from the germline V gene are KGHSH and LQKENI. The V and J ends lost 2 bases and 3 bases respectively, with 1 base between them. The CDR3 spans 11 residues.